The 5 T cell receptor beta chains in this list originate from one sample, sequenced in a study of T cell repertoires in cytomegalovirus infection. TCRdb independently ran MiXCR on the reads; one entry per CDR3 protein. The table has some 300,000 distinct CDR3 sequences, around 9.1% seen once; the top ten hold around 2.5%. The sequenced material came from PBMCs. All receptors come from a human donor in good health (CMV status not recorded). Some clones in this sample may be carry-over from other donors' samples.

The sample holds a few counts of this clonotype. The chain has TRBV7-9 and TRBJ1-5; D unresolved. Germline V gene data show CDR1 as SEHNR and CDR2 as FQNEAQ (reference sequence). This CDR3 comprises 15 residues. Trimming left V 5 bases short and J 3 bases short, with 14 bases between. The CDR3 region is CASSPSMANNQPQHF. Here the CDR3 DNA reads TGTGCCAGCAGCCCATCCATGGCCAACAATCAGCCCCAGCATTTT.

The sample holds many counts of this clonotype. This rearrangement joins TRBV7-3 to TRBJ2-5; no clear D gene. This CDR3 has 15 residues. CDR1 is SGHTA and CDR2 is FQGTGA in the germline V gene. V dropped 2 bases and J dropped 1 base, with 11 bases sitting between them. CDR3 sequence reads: CASSLVFGSQETQYF. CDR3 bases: TGTGCCAGCAGCTTAGTCTTCGGGTCCCAAGAGACCCAGTACTTC.

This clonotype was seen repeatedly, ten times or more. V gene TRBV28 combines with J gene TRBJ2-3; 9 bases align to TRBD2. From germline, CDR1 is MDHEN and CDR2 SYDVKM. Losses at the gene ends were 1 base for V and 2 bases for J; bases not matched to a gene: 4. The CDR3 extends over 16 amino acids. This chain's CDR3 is CASSLSASGDTDTQYF. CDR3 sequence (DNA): TGTGCCAGCAGTTTATCGGCTAGCGGGGACACAGATACGCAGTATTTT.

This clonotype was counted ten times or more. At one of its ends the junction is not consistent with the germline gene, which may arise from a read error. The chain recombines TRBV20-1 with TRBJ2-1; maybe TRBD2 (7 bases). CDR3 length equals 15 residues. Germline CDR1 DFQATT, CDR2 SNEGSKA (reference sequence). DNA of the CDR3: TGCAGTGCTGAGATCGGCGGGGGCTCCAACAATGAGCAGTTCTTC. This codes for CSAEIGGGSNNEQFF.

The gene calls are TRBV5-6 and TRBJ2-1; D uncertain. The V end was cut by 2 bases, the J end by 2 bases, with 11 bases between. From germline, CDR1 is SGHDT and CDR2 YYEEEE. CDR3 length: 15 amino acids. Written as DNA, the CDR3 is TGTGCCAGCAGCTTAGACATGGGCCCCTACAATGAGCAGTTCTTC. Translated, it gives CASSLDMGPYNEQFF.